The clone carrying this TCR beta chain was recorded at least ten times. The germline V gene encodes CDR1 DFQATT and CDR2 SNEGSKA (reference sequence). Trimming removed 3 bases from V and 4 bases from J, with 15 bases in between. This CDR3 region has 14 residues. TCR beta CDR3 was amplified from genomic DNA by two-round multiplex PCR. First-round PCR employed TRBV- and TRBJ-specific primers for each gene. Using its own MiXCR run on the multiplex PCR reads, TCRdb lists one record per CDR3 protein. Counted here are some 56,000 distinct CDR3 sequences, less than 30% occurring once; the ten biggest clones make up 6% to 9%. The data are from a study of prognosis after radiotherapy for stage I lung cancer. The wider study: A few patients had oligometastatic NSCLC after surgical resection of the primary tumor, and fourteen had newly diagnosed primary stage I lung tumors.

Every patient was node-negative on CT and PET/CT and lacked prior chemotherapy, radiotherapy or other malignancies. The specimen was PBMCs, collected before or after stereotactic body radiation therapy (not recorded which). The chain has TRBV20-1 and TRBJ1-1; no firm D call. This TCR was sampled from a donor at least 50 years old with non-small cell lung cancer. The CDR3 is CSARDLILGTEAFF. CDR3 sequence (DNA): TGCAGTGCTAGGGATCTCATTCTAGGCACTGAAGCTTTCTTT.